A single sample is the source of the 21 T cell receptor beta chains below, sequenced in a study of OX40 agonist ivuxolimab in advanced cancers. Receptors were amplified or captured by the immunoSEQ multiplex PCR assay. The table comes from immuneACCESS by way of TCRdb, which keeps in-frame sequences with V and J called. Part of the clones is missing from these tables; in studies checked, under half for an unresolved V gene and the rest for unknown reasons. The sample has some 66,000 clones on record, roughly 87% of them singletons. The top ten hold 5% to 6% of the sample. Source: CD4+ or CD8+ T cells sorted from blood, taken in a trial of the OX40 agonist ivuxolimab. The receptors stem from an adult with an advanced solid tumor such as melanoma, head and neck, liver or kidney cancer.

The chain couples TRBV15 to TRBJ2-3; D not certain. The germline V and J ends were trimmed by 1 base and 4 bases, with 18 bases remaining between them. Germline assignment: CDR1 LNHNV and CDR2 YYDKDF (reference sequence). This CDR3 has 17 residues. CDR3 protein: CATSRGTRSLKADTQYF. As DNA, the CDR3 is TGTGCCACCAGCAGAGGAACCCGCAGCCTTAAAGCAGATACGCAGTATTTT.

The gene calls are TRBV7-2 and TRBJ2-7, with D possibly TRBD1 on 6 matching bases. Per germline, CDR1 SGHTA and CDR2 FQGNSA. The V and J ends lost 1 base and 0 bases respectively, with 10 bases between them. The CDR3 runs 15 residues. Here the CDR3 DNA reads TGTGCCAGCAGCTTAGGGCCGGACAGCTCCTACGAGCAGTACTTC. It encodes CASSLGPDSSYEQYF.

The chain has TRBV2 and TRBJ1-1; 8 bases map to TRBD1. The J segment lost 2 bases and the V segment lost 5 bases, leaving 4 bases of the junction unmatched. This CDR3 spans 14 amino acids. The germline V gene has CDR1 SNHLY and CDR2 FYNNEI. The CDR3: CASSIGQGNTEAFF. The CDR3 DNA follows: TGTGCCAGCAGTATCGGACAGGGCAACACTGAAGCTTTCTTT.

This clone was recorded a few times. The chain uses TRBV20-1 and TRBJ2-3; D remains unclear. Trimming left V 3 bases short and J 5 bases short, with 6 bases between. Germline lookup yields CDR1 DFQATT and CDR2 SNEGSKA (reference sequence). This CDR3 spans 11 amino acids. The CDR3 protein is CSASDLDTQYF. Here the CDR3 DNA reads TGCAGTGCTAGTGACTTAGATACGCAGTATTTT.

This clone has only a few counts. The rearrangement uses TRBV5-1 and TRBJ1-3, with D possibly TRBD1 on 5 matching bases. V shed 4 bases and J shed 0 bases, with 14 bases lying between them. The germline V gene has CDR1 SGHRS and CDR2 YFSETQ. CDR3 length: 16 residues. The CDR3 sequence: CASSTGQPGSGNTIYF. The CDR3 DNA sequence: TGCGCCAGCAGCACCGGACAACCAGGCTCTGGAAACACCATATATTTT.

This clone was counted a single time. The chain uses TRBV18 and TRBJ2-5, with TRBD1 matching 7 bases. V was clipped by 6 bases and J by 4 bases; unmatched bases: 5. Per the germline V gene, CDR1 is KGHSH and CDR2 is LQKENI. The CDR3 extends over 13 amino acids. The CDR3 coding sequence is TGTGCCAGCTCCCAGGGGGTGACAGAGACCCAGTACTTC. Translated: CASSQGVTETQYF.

The J gene is TRBJ1-5, the V gene TRBV28, with a possible D match to TRBD1 (6 bases). This CDR3 is 15 amino acids long. V shed 6 bases and J shed 4 bases, with 16 bases lying between them. The germline V gene encodes CDR1 MDHEN and CDR2 SYDVKM. CDR3 residues: CASSAQGFRNQPQHF. The CDR3 region has the DNA TGTGCCAGCAGCGCACAGGGTTTTCGGAATCAGCCCCAGCATTTT.

The genes are TRBV6-1 and TRBJ1-5; a weak D match, TRBD1 (6 bases). Between the trimmed V and J ends, which lost 1 base and 4 bases, there was a span of 11 bases. This CDR3 contains 15 residues. Germline CDR1 reads MNHNS; CDR2 reads SASEGT. The CDR3 sequence: CASSEEGGGNQPQHF. The CDR3 DNA reads as TGTGCCAGCAGTGAAGAAGGGGGTGGAAATCAGCCCCAGCATTTT.

The rearrangement uses TRBV6-6 and TRBJ2-3; D gene ambiguous. Trimming stripped 5 bases from V and 2 bases from J, with 5 bases between. CDR3 size: 12 residues. CDR1 is MNHNY and CDR2 is SVGAGI in the germline V gene (reference sequence). CDR3 nucleotides: TGTGCCAGCAGTAAGCACACAGATACGCAGTATTTT. This encodes CASSKHTDTQYF.

The chain employs TRBV6-1 and TRBJ1-5; D not resolved. Germline CDR1 is MNHNS and CDR2 is SASEGT. This CDR3 has 16 amino acids. Trimming cost V 3 bases and J 2 bases, with 14 bases left between them. CDR3 sequence (DNA): TGTGCCAGCAGTGATGGGCTGGGAGTTGGCAATCAGCCCCAGCATTTT. It encodes CASSDGLGVGNQPQHF.

This clone appeared a few times. V is TRBV10-3 and J is TRBJ2-5, with D unresolved. Trimming pared 2 bases from V and 0 bases from J, leaving 13 bases between. Per germline, CDR1 ENHRY and CDR2 SYGVKD. The CDR3 loop spans 16 amino acids. Here the CDR3 DNA reads TGTGCCATCAGTGAGGCCGGAGCCGTGTACCAAGAGACCCAGTACTTC. It codes for CAISEAGAVYQETQYF.

This chain links TRBV12-5 with TRBJ2-1; 9 nucleotides agree with TRBD2. CDR3 length: 14 residues. V lost 6 bases to trimming and J lost 6 bases; unmatched junction nucleotides: 6. Germline values: CDR1 LGHNT, CDR2 FRNRAP. In DNA form, the CDR3 reads TGTGCTAGTGGCCAAGCGGGAGGTCTCAATGAGCAGTTCTTC. This translates into CASGQAGGLNEQFF.

A word on this clone: Other DNA variants within this sample encode the same CDR3. The rearrangement uses TRBV2 and TRBJ1-5, with no clear D. This CDR3 is built from 17 residues. The V and J ends lost 0 bases and 5 bases respectively, with 17 bases between them. CDR1 is SNHLY and CDR2 is FYNNEI in the germline V gene. CDR3 bases: TGTGCCAGCAGTGAAGCGCTTTATCTGGTCTTGGATCAGCCCCAGCATTTT. Translating it yields CASSEALYLVLDQPQHF.

This clone was picked up one time. This chain joins TRBV6-1 and TRBJ2-7; 8 positions agree with TRBD1. This CDR3 has 15 amino acids. The V segment lost 0 bases and the J segment 5 bases; nucleotides outside the gene matches: 6. CDR1 and CDR2 (germline): MNHNS, SASEGT. Here the CDR3 DNA reads TGTGCCAGCAGTGAAGCGTTTGGCAGGGGGCACGAGCAGTACTTC. Residues: CASSEAFGRGHEQYF.

V gene TRBV6-5 combines with J gene TRBJ1-2; D gene ambiguous. This CDR3 has 14 residues. Trimming removed 5 bases at V and 4 bases at J, with 14 bases between. Per the germline V gene, CDR1 is MNHEY and CDR2 is SVGAGI. The CDR3 nucleotides are TGTGCCAGCAGTGAAGGAGGGCGTATCTATGGCTACACCTTC. Translating it yields CASSEGGRIYGYTF.

The genes are TRBV5-6 and TRBJ1-2; no definite D call. Trimming cost V 4 bases and J 0 bases, with 13 bases left between them. The CDR3 contains 15 residues. Germline CDR1 SGHDT, CDR2 YYEEEE. The CDR3 region is CASSPGGRSNYGYTF. The CDR3 DNA follows: TGTGCCAGCAGCCCCGGCGGGCGGTCTAACTATGGCTACACCTTC.

The chain joins TRBV2 to TRBJ1-5, with TRBD1 matching over 8 bases. Germline V gene data show CDR1 as SNHLY and CDR2 as FYNNEI. This CDR3 is 16 amino acids long. The trim removed 8 bases at V and 3 bases at J, leaving 12 bases unmatched. Here the CDR3 reads CASGGRTGTHNQPQHF. CDR3 nucleotides: TGTGCCAGCGGCGGCAGGACAGGGACCCACAATCAGCCCCAGCATTTT.

V and J are TRBV18 and TRBJ2-3; D is undetermined. Germline values: CDR1 KGHSH, CDR2 LQKENI. V gave up 0 bases and J gave up 1 base, with 2 bases separating them. The length of the CDR3 is 13 residues. This CDR3 reads CASSPPGTDTQYF. The CDR3 bases are TGTGCCAGCTCACCACCAGGCACAGATACGCAGTATTTT.

This chain joins TRBV6-4 and TRBJ1-1; D is undetermined. The V end was cut by 8 bases, the J end by 3 bases, with 13 bases between. CDR3 size: 13 residues. The germline CDR1 and CDR2 sequences are MRHNA and SNTAGT. The CDR3 protein is CASAAAPDTEAFF. CDR3 bases: TGTGCCAGCGCGGCGGCCCCGGACACTGAAGCTTTCTTT.

The chain employs TRBV28 and TRBJ2-1, with D maybe TRBD2 (5 bases). The germline V gene has CDR1 MDHEN and CDR2 SYDVKM. The CDR3 is made up of 15 amino acids. V was cut by 5 bases and J by 3 bases, with 14 bases left in between. This CDR3 reads CASSPRGSVYNEQFF. The CDR3 coding sequence is TGTGCCAGCAGTCCCCGCGGTAGCGTCTACAATGAGCAGTTCTTC.

V usage is TRBV7-6 and J usage is TRBJ2-3; TRBD2 matches 10 bases. Germline V gives CDR1 SGHVS, CDR2 FNYEAQ. J gave up 3 bases and V 5 bases, and 11 bases lay outside the gene matches. The CDR3 length is 17 residues. The CDR3 region is CASSDQLAGVGTDTQYF. CDR3 nucleotides: TGTGCCAGCAGCGACCAGCTAGCGGGGGTTGGAACAGATACGCAGTATTTT. The full variable domain, in which reference TRBV7-6 and TRBJ2-3 provide the parts outside the CDR3, is GAGVSQSPRYKVTKRGQDVALRCDPISGHVSLYWYRQALGQGPEFLTYFNYEAQQDKSGLPNDRFSAERPEGSISTLTIQRTEQRDSAMYRCASSDQLAGVGTDTQYFGPGTRLTVL.